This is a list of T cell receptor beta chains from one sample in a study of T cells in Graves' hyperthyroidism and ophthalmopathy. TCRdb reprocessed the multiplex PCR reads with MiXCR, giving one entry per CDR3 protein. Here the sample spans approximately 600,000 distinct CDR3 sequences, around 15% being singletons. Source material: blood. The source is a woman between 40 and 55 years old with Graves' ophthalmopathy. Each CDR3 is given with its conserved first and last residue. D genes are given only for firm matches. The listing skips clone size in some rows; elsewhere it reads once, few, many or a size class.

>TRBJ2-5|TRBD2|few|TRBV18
TGTGCCAGCTCACCCCCCGGGGCGGGAGGACAAGAGACCCAGTACTTC
CASSPPGAGGQETQYF
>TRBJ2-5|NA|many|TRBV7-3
TGTGCCAGCAGCTTATGGGACGGAGAGACCCAGTACTTC
CASSLWDGETQYF
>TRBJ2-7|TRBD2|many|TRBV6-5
TGTGCCAGCAGTTACTCACTAGCGGGGAACTCCTACGAGCAGTACTTC
CASSYSLAGNSYEQYF
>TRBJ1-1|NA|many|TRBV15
TGTGCCACCAGCATTTCACGGAGGGGCAACACTGAAGCTTTCTTT
CATSISRRGNTEAFF
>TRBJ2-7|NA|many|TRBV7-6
TGTGCCAGCAGCTTCTCTGGGGTGGGGGAGCAGTACTTC
CASSFSGVGEQYF
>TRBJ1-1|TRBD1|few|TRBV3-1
TGTGCCAGCAGCCACGGGGGGGCCGGGACAGGGGTGACTTTCTTT
CASSHGGAGTGVTFF
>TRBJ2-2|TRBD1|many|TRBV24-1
TGTGCCACCTCCGGGACAGGGGATAAAACCGGGGAGCTGTTTTTT
CATSGTGDKTGELFF
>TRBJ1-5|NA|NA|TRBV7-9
TGTGCCAGCAGCCACGGGTCGTCAGATCAGCCCCAGCATTTT
CASSHGSSDQPQHF
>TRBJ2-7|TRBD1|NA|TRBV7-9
TGTGCCAGCAGTCGGGGGTTGACAGGGGGCAATGAGCAGTACTTC
CASSRGLTGGNEQYF
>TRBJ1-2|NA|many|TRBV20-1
TGCAGTGCTAGGTCGCAGGAGTATGGCTACACCTTC
CSARSQEYGYTF